This T cell receptor beta chain was obtained from a study of CD8+ T cells in alopecia areata. Sequencing relied on a cDNA template that was reverse transcribed from extracted RNA. The protocol was immunoSEQ multiplex PCR, while the TCRdb copy is restricted to in-frame clones and leaves out a portion. The sample includes about 140,000 clones, 40% to 65% of them seen just once. Germline V lookup: CDR1 SQVTM, CDR2 ANQGSEA. The CDR3 covers 14 residues. Both CD4+ and CD8+ T cells were separated by sorting PBMCs. The source is a human donor with alopecia areata. The genes are TRBV29-1 and TRBJ2-1; 8 bases fit TRBD2. Sequenced here: CD4+ T cells sorted from blood, sampled at week 0. CDR3 residues: CSLGQREFYNEQFF. In DNA form, the CDR3 reads TGCAGTCTTGGACAGCGGGAGTTCTACAATGAGCAGTTCTTC.